This TCR beta chain appears in the sequencing data of a study of control samples from healthy donors and cancer patients. With 3 bases removed from V and 5 bases from J, the gap between germline ends came to 14 bases. The CDR3 consists of 14 residues. Germline CDR1 DFQATT, CDR2 SNEGSKA (reference sequence). This clone was seen once. Method: immunoSEQ multiplex PCR; TCRdb's copy keeps in-frame clones and lacks some. The sample carries about 270,000 clones, approximately 80% recorded once. The V and J genes are TRBV20-1 and TRBJ1-5; a possible D gene is TRBD1 (6 bases). The receptor comes from a woman aged 55-69 years with lung cancer. Specimen: PBMCs. The CDR3 spells CSASSGAGDQPQHF. The DNA for the CDR3 is TGCAGTGCTAGTTCGGGGGCCGGGGATCAGCCCCAGCATTTT.